Many counts were recorded for the clone carrying this TCR beta chain. This sample stems from a study of read filtering for tumor transcriptome and immune sequencing. The library was built from around 0.4 ug RNA with molecular barcoded adaptors for alpha/delta and beta/gamma chains. TCRdb recomputed calls from the reads with MiXCR, one row per CDR3 protein. This sample has approximately 62,000 distinct CDR3 sequences, with roughly 19% found just once. Germline loops: CDR1 SQVTM, CDR2 ANQGSEA. The CDR3 length is 13 residues. Trimming pared 7 bases from V and 6 bases from J, leaving 18 bases between. Sequenced: a population of CD138-negative cells sorted from bone marrow. The chain couples TRBV29-1 to TRBJ1-1; perhaps TRBD1 as D (6 bases). The sequence derives from a donor at least 40 years old with multiple myeloma. As DNA, the CDR3 is TGCAGCGGGGATGAGGGGGGGAGCGCTGAAGCTTTCTTT. It codes for CSGDEGGSAEAFF. Looking up the rest from reference TRBV29-1 and TRBJ1-1 gives the full variable domain: SAVISQKPSRDICQRGTSLTIQCQVDSQVTMMFWYRQQPGQSLTLIATANQGSEATYESGFVIDKFPISRPNLTFSTLTVSNMSPEDSSIYLCSGDEGGSAEAFFGQGTRLTVV.